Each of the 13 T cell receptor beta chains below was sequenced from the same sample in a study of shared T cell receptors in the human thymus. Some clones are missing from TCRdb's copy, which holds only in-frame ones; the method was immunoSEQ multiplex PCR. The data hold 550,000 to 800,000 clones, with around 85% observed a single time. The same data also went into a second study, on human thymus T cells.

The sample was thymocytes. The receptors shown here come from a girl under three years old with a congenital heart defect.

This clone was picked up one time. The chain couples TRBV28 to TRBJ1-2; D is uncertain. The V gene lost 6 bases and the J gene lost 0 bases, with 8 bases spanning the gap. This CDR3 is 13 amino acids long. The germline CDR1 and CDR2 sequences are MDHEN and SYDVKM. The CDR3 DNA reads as TGTGCCAGCAGCCTTAAAACTAACTATGGCTACACCTTC. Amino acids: CASSLKTNYGYTF.

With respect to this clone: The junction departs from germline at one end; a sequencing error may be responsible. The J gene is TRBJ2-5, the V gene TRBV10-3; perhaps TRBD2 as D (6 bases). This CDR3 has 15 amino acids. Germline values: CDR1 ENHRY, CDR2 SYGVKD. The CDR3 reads CATSNGAPEGETQYF. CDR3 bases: TGTGCCACCAGTAACGGGGCTCCGGAGGGGGAGACCCAGTACTTC.

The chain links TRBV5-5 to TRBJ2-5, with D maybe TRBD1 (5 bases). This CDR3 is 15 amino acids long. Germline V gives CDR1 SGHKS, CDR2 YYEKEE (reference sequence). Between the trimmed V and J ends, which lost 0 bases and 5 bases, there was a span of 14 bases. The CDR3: CASSLGGRAEETQYF. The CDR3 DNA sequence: TGTGCCAGCAGCTTGGGGGGCAGGGCGGAGGAGACCCAGTACTTC.

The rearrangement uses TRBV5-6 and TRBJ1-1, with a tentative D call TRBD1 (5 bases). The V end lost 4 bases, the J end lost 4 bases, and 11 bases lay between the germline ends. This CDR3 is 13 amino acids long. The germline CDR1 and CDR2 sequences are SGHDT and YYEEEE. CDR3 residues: CASSLSGGTEAFF. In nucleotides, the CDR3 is TGTGCCAGCAGCCTGTCGGGGGGCACTGAAGCTTTCTTT.

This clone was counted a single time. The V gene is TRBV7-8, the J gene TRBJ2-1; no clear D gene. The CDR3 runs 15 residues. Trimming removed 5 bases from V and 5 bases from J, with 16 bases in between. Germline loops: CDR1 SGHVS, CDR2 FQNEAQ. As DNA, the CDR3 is TGTGCCAGCAGCGCCCTCCGCGTTGAGGACAATGAGCAGTTCTTC. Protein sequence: CASSALRVEDNEQFF.

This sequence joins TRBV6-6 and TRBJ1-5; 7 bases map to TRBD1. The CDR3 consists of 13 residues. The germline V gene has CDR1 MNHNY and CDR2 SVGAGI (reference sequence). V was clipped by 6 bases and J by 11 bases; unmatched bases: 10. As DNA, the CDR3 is TGTGCCAGCAGGGGACAGCTACCAGGGGCCCAGCATTTT. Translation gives CASRGQLPGAQHF.

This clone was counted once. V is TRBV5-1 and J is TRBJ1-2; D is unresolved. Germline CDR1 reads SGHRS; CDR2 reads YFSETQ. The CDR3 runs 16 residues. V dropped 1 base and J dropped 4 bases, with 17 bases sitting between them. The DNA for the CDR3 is TGCGCCAGCAGCTTGACCGAAGGGCCCCGGGGCTATGGCTACACCTTC. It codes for CASSLTEGPRGYGYTF.

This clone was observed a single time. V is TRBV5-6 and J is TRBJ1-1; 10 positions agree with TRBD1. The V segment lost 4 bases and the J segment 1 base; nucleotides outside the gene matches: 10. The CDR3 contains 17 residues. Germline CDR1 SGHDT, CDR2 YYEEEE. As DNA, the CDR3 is TGTGCCAGCAGCCGCCGGGACAGGGGTTTACGGAACACTGAAGCTTTCTTT. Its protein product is CASSRRDRGLRNTEAFF.

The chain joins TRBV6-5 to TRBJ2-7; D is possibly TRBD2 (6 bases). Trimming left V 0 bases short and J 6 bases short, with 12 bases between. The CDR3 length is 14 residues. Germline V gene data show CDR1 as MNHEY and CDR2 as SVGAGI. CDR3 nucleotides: TGTGCCAGCAGTTACTCGGGAGGTCTAGGCGAGCAGTACTTC. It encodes CASSYSGGLGEQYF.

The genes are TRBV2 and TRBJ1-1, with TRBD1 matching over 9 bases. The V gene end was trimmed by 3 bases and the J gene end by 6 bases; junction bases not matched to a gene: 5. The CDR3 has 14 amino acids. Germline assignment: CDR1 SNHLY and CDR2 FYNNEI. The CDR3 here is CASSDGTGKPEAFF. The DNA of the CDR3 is TGTGCCAGCAGTGATGGGACAGGGAAACCTGAAGCTTTCTTT. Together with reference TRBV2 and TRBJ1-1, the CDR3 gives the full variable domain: EPEVTQTPSHQVTQMGQEVILRCVPISNHLYFYWYRQILGQKVEFLVSFYNNEISEKSEIFDDQFSVERPDGSNFTLKIRSTKLEDSAMYFCASSDGTGKPEAFFGQGTRLTVV.

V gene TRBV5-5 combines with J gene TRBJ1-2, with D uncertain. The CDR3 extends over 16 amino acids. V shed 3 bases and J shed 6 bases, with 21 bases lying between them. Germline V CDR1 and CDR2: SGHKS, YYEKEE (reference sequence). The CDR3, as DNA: TGTGCCAGCAGCTCGTCATTAGGCCGCGGGCGGGATGGCTACACCTTC. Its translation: CASSSSLGRGRDGYTF.

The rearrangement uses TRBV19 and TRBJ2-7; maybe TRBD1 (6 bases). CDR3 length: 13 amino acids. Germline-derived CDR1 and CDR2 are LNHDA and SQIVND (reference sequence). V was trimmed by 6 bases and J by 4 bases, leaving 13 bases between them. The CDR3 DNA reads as TGTGCCAGTAGCCGGAACAGGGATTACGAGCAGTACTTC. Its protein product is CASSRNRDYEQYF.

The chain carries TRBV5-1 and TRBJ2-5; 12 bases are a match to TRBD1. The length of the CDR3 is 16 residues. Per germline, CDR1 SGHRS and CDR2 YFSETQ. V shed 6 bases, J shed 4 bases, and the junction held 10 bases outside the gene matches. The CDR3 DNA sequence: TGCGCCAGCACGACGCCTCCGGGACAGGGGGCAGAGACCCAGTACTTC. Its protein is CASTTPPGQGAETQYF. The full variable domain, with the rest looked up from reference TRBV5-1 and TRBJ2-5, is KAGVTQTPRYLIKTRGQQVTLSCSPISGHRSVSWYQQTPGQGLQFLFEYFSETQRNKGNFPGRFSGRQFSNSRSEMNVSTLELGDSALYLCASTTPPGQGAETQYFGPGTRLLVL.